Sequencing of this T cell receptor beta chain was carried out in a study of blood T cell repertoires in COVID-19. Study context: Sample material is recorded as cDNA or gDNA derived from T cells, B-cell-depleted T cells, or PBMCs.

CDR1 is SGHKS, CDR2 YYEKEE, per germline (reference sequence). The V end was cut by 0 bases, the J end by 8 bases, with 11 bases between. The CDR3 extends over 14 amino acids. Only in-frame clones appear in the TCRdb table, and some are missing; sequencing was by immunoSEQ multiplex PCR. The sample holds 150,000 to 200,000 clones; approximately 90% are singletons and the top ten take around a fifth. The J gene is TRBJ1-4, the V gene TRBV5-5; D unclear. The sequenced sample consisted of peripheral blood. The sequence came from a man aged 55 to 70 with active or convalescent COVID-19. The chain's CDR3 is CASSLEQNREKLFF. DNA of the CDR3: TGTGCCAGCAGCTTGGAACAGAATAGGGAAAAACTGTTTTTT.